Listed here are 10 T cell receptor beta chains from one sample, sequenced in a study of blood T cell repertoires in COVID-19. Here immunoSEQ multiplex PCR was the method, and the copy in TCRdb shows in-frame clones only, minus some. The data hold roughly 150,000 clones, with 76% observed a single time. The source material was peripheral blood. Every receptor here comes from a man aged 60 to 69 with acute or convalescent COVID-19.

The chain is built from TRBV13 and TRBJ1-2; no definite D call. Germline lookup yields CDR1 PRHDT and CDR2 FYEKMQ (reference sequence). With 0 bases removed from V and 8 bases from J, the gap between germline ends came to 10 bases. The CDR3 has 13 amino acids. CDR3 loop: CASSLGRGSGYTF. The DNA of the CDR3 is TGTGCCAGCAGCTTAGGCCGGGGTTCGGGCTACACCTTC.

The chain has TRBV3-1 (or the pseudogene TRBV3-2) and TRBJ1-6, with a possible D match to TRBD1 (5 bases). The CDR3 extends over 14 amino acids. Trimming stripped 1 base from V and 5 bases from J, with 6 bases between. CDR1 and CDR2 (germline): LGHDT, YNNKEL (reference sequence). CDR3 DNA: TGTGCCAGCAGCCAAGGCAGGGATAATTCACCCCTCCACTTT. Translated: CASSQGRDNSPLHF.

The chain couples TRBV16 to TRBJ2-7, with D possibly being TRBD1 (10 bases). The CDR3 is 17 residues long. The germline V gene has CDR1 KGHSY and CDR2 FQNENV. V was shortened by 2 bases and J by 4 bases, with 21 bases between the two germline ends. CDR3: CASSQTTGGLAGYEQYF. Here the CDR3 DNA reads TGTGCCAGCAGCCAAACGACAGGGGGCCTAGCGGGATACGAGCAGTACTTC.

This clone was found a few times. The gene calls are TRBV19 and TRBJ1-5, with 7 bases matching TRBD1. V trimming: 5 bases; J trimming: 0 bases; junction bases outside the gene matches: 4. The CDR3 spans 15 residues. Germline assignment: CDR1 LNHDA and CDR2 SQIVND (reference sequence). The CDR3 reads CASSLGTVSNQPQHF. The DNA for the CDR3 is TGTGCCAGTAGTTTAGGGACAGTTAGCAATCAGCCCCAGCATTTT.

The chain is built from TRBV5-1 and TRBJ2-2; 7 bases align to TRBD1. V dropped 4 bases and J dropped 3; count of bases not matched to a gene: 6. The length of the CDR3 is 15 residues. Germline lookup yields CDR1 SGHRS and CDR2 YFSETQ. The CDR3 spells CASSTDRWDTGELFF. In DNA, the CDR3 is TGCGCCAGCAGCACGGACAGGTGGGACACCGGGGAGCTGTTTTTT.

The sample holds a few counts of this clone. The chain recombines TRBV2 with TRBJ1-5; weak D call: TRBD1 (5 bases). The CDR3 is made up of 13 amino acids. CDR1 and CDR2 (germline): SNHLY, FYNNEI. Trimming pared 9 bases from V and 2 bases from J, leaving 11 bases between. The CDR3 protein is CASTREGNQPQHF. DNA for the CDR3: TGTGCCAGTACCAGGGAGGGCAATCAGCCCCAGCATTTT.

This clone was counted at least ten times. The chain combines TRBV7-2 with TRBJ1-5; D is unresolved. The CDR3 sequence is 13 residues long. The V end was cut by 0 bases, the J end by 3 bases, with 3 bases between. Germline assignment: CDR1 SGHTA and CDR2 FQGNSA. The CDR3 bases are TGTGCCAGCAGCTTAGCTTACAATCAGCCCCAGCATTTT. It translates to CASSLAYNQPQHF.

CDR3: CASRTTEGPYGELFF. Written as DNA, the CDR3 is TGTGCCAGCAGGACGACAGAAGGGCCATATGGGGAGCTGTTTTTT. The chain links TRBV3-1 (or the pseudogene TRBV3-2) to TRBJ2-2; D perhaps matches TRBD1 (5 bases). Germline values: CDR1 LGHDT, CDR2 YNNKEL (reference sequence). Trimming cost V 6 bases and J 8 bases, with 19 bases left between them. The CDR3 length is 15 residues.

The chain links TRBV24-1 to TRBJ1-2, with D unclear. V was clipped by 4 bases and J by 3 bases, with 11 bases between them. The germline CDR1 and CDR2 sequences are KGHDR and SFDVKD. There are 14 residues in the CDR3. In DNA form, the CDR3 reads TGTGCCACCAGTGACCCGGGAAGGGACTATGGCTACACCTTC. This gives the protein CATSDPGRDYGYTF.

The gene calls are TRBV28 and TRBJ2-3; possible D gene TRBD1, 5 bases. Germline-derived CDR1 and CDR2 are MDHEN and SYDVKM. Trimming removed 5 bases at V and 1 base at J, with 13 bases between. The CDR3 runs to 15 residues. The CDR3 here is CASSIPVRGTDTQYF. The CDR3 DNA follows: TGTGCCAGCAGTATCCCCGTCAGGGGCACAGATACGCAGTATTTT.